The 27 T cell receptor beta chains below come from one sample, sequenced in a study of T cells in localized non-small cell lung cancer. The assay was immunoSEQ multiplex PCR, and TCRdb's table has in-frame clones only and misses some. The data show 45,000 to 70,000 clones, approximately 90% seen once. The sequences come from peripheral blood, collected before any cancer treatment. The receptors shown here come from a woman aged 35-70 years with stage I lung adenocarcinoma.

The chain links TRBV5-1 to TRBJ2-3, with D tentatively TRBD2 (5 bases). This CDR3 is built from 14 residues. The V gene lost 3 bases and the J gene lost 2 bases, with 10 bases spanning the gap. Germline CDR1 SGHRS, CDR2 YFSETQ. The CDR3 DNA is TGCGCCAGCAGCTCACTAGGGTTCACAGATACGCAGTATTTT. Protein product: CASSSLGFTDTQYF.

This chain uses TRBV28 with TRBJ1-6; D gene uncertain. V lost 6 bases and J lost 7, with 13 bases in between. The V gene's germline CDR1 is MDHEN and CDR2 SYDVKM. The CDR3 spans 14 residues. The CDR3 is CASRGVVRNSPLHF. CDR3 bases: TGTGCCAGCAGGGGCGTGGTCCGGAATTCACCCCTCCACTTT. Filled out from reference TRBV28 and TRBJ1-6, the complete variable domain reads DVKVTQSSRYLVKRTGEKVFLECVQDMDHENMFWYRQDPGLGLRLIYFSYDVKMKEKGDIPEGYSVSREKKERFSLILESASTNQTSMYLCASRGVVRNSPLHFGNGTRLTVT.

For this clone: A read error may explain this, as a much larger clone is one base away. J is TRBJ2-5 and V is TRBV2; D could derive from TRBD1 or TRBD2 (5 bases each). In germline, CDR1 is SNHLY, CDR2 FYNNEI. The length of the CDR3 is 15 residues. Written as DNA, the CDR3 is TGTGCCAGCAGTGAAACGAGGGGTGAGCAAGGGACCCAGTACTTC. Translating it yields CASSETRGEQGTQYF.

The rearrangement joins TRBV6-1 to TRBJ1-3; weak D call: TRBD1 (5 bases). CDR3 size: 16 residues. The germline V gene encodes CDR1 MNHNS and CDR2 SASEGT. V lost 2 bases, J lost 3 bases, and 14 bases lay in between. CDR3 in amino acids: CASSEKRGVDGNTIYF. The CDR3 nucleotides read TGTGCCAGCAGTGAAAAGAGAGGGGTCGATGGAAACACCATATATTTT.

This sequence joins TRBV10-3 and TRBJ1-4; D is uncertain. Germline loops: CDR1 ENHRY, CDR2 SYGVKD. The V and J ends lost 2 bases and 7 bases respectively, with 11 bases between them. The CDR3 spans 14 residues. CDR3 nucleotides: TGTGCCATCAGTGAGGGAGGTGCGGGTGAAAAACTGTTTTTT. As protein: CAISEGGAGEKLFF.

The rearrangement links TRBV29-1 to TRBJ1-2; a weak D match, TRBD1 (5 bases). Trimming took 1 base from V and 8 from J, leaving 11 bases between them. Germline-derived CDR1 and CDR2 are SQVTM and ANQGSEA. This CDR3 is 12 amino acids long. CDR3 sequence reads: CSVEGAGQGYTF. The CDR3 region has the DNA TGCAGCGTTGAAGGGGCAGGGCAGGGCTACACCTTC.

The CDR3 sequence: CASTKSGGLETQYF. CDR3 coding DNA: TGTGCCAGCACCAAATCAGGGGGTCTCGAGACCCAGTACTTC. This chain connects TRBV28 to TRBJ2-5; 7 bases map to TRBD1. V trimming: 7 bases; J trimming: 5 bases; junction bases outside the gene matches: 10. This CDR3 contains 14 residues. Germline-derived CDR1 and CDR2 are MDHEN and SYDVKM.

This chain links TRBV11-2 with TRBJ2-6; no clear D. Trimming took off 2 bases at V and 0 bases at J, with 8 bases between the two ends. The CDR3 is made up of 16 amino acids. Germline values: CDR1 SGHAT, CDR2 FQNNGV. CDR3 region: CASSLMRNSGANVLTF. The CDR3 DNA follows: TGTGCCAGCAGCTTAATGAGGAACTCTGGGGCCAACGTCCTGACTTTC.

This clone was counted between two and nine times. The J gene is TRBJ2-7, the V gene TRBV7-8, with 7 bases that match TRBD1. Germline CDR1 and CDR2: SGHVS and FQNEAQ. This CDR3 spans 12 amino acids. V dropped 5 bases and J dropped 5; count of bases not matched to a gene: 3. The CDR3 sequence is CASSKQGNEQYF. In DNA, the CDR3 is TGTGCCAGCAGCAAACAGGGGAACGAGCAGTACTTC.

The DNA for the CDR3 is TGTGCCAGCAGTTTGGCAGGGCCCTCTGGAAACACCATATATTTT. This sequence encodes CASSLAGPSGNTIYF. The chain recombines TRBV6-5 with TRBJ1-3; D possibly corresponds to TRBD1 (5 bases). Germline CDR1 is MNHEY and CDR2 is SVGAGI. This CDR3 region has 15 residues. Deletions cut 4 bases from V and 0 bases from J, with 10 bases between.

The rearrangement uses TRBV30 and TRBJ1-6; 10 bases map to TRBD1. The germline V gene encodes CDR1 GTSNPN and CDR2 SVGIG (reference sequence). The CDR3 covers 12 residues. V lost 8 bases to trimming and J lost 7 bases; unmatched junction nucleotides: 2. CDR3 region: CAVGQGNSPLHF. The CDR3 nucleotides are TGTGCCGTGGGACAGGGGAATTCACCCCTCCACTTT.

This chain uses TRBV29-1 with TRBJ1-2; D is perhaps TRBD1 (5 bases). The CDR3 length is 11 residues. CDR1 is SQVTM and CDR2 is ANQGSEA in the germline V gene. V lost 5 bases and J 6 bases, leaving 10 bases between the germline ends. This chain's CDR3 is CSVQWGNGYTF. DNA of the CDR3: TGCAGCGTTCAGTGGGGGAATGGCTACACCTTC.

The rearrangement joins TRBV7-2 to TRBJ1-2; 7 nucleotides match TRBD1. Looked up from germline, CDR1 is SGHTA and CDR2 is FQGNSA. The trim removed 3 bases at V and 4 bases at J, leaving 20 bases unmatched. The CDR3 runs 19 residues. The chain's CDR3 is CASSLGPRKEGTALYGYTF. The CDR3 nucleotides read TGTGCCAGCAGCTTGGGCCCCCGAAAAGAGGGGACAGCTCTCTATGGCTACACCTTC.

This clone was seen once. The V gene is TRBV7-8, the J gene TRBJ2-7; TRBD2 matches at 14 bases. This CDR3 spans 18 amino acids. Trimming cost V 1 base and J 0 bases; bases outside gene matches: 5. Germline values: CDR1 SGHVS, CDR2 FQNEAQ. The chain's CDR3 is CASSLGGTSGGLSYEQYF. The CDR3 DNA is TGTGCCAGCAGCTTAGGTGGGACTAGCGGGGGCCTCTCCTACGAGCAGTACTTC.

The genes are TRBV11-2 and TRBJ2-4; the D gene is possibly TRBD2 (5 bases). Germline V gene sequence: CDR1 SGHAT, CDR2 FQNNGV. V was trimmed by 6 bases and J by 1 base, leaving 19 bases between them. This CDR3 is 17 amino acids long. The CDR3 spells CASSYPPGMGAKNIQYF. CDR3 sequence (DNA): TGTGCCAGCAGTTACCCTCCCGGGATGGGGGCCAAAAACATTCAGTACTTC.

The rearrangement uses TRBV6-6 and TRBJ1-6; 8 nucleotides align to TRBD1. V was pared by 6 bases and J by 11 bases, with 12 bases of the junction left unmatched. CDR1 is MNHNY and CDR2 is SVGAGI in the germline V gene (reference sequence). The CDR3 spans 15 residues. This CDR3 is CASSPDRDHRTPLHF. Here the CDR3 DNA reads TGTGCCAGCAGCCCGGACAGGGACCACCGTACACCCCTCCACTTT.

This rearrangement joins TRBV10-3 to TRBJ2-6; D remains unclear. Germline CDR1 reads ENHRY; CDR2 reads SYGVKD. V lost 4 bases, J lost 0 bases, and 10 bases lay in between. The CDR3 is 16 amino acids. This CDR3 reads CAISGGIPSGANVLTF. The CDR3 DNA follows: TGTGCCATCAGTGGCGGCATCCCCTCTGGGGCCAACGTCCTGACTTTC.

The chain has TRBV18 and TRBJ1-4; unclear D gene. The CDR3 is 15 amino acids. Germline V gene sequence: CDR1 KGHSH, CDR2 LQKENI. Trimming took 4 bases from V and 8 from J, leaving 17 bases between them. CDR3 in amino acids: CASSRLTPTGEKLFF. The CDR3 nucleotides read TGTGCCAGCTCACGGTTGACTCCAACGGGGGAAAAACTGTTTTTT.

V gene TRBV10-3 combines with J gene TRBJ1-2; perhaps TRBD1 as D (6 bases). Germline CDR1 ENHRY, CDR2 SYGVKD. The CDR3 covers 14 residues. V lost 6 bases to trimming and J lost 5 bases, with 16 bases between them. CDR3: CAISLTGDRYGYTF. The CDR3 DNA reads TGTGCCATCAGCTTGACAGGAGACCGTTATGGCTACACCTTC.

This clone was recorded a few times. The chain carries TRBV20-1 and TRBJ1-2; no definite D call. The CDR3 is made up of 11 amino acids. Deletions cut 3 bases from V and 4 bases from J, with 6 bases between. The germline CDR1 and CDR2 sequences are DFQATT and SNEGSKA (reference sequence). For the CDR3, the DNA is TGCAGTGCTAGGAGCAGCTATGGCTACACCTTC. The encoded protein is CSARSSYGYTF.

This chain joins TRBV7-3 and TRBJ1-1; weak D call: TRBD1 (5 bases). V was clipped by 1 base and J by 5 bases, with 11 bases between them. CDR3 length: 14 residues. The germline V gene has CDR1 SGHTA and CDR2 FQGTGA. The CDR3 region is CASSLRGSGTEAFF. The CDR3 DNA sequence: TGTGCCAGCAGCTTAAGAGGGTCAGGGACTGAAGCTTTCTTT.

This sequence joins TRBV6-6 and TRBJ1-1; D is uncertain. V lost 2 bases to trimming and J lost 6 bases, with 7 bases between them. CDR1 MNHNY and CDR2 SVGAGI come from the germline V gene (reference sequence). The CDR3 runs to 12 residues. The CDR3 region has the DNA TGTGCCAGCAGTTACGTAGAAGCTGAAGCTTTCTTT. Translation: CASSYVEAEAFF.

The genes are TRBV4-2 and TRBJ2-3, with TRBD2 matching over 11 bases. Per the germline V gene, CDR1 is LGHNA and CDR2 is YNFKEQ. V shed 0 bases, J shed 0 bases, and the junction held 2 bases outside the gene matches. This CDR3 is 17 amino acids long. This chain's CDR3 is CASSQDSSGGSTDTQYF. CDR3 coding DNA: TGTGCCAGCAGCCAAGACTCTAGCGGGGGGAGCACAGATACGCAGTATTTT.

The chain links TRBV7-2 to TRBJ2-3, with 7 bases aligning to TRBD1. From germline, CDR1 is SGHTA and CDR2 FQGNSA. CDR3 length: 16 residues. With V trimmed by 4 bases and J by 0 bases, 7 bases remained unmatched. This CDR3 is CASSSWDRISTDTQYF. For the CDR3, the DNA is TGTGCCAGCAGCTCGTGGGACAGAATCAGCACAGATACGCAGTATTTT.

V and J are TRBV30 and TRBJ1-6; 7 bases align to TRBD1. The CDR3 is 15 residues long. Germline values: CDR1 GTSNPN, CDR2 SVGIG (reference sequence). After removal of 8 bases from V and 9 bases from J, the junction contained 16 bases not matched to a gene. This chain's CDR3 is CARQGEEGKGSPLHF. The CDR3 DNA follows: TGTGCCCGACAGGGAGAAGAAGGAAAGGGTTCACCCCTCCACTTT.

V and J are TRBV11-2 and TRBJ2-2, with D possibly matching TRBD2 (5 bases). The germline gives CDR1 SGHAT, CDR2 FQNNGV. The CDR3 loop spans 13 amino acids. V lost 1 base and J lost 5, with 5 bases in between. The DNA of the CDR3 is TGTGCCAGCAGCTTAGCGGGGACCGGGGAGCTGTTTTTT. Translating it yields CASSLAGTGELFF.

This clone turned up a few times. CDR3 amino acids: CASGEGNQPQHF. In DNA, the CDR3 is TGCGCCAGCGGGGAAGGCAATCAGCCCCAGCATTTT. This chain links TRBV10-2 with TRBJ1-5; the D is unclear. The CDR3 is 12 amino acids. The V end lost 8 bases, the J end lost 2 bases, and 7 bases lay between the germline ends. In germline, CDR1 is WSHSY, CDR2 SAAADI.